Each of the 20 T cell receptor beta chains below was sequenced from the same sample in a study of CD8 T cells in Susac syndrome. After extraction with the RNeasy kit, about 0.5 to 1 ug of the RNA was reverse transcribed using random hexamers. TCRdb re-called the immunoSEQ multiplex PCR reads through MiXCR, storing one row per CDR3 protein. The table includes roughly 160,000 distinct CDR3 sequences, 95% to 97% detected once. Sequencing was performed on CD4+ T cells from PBMCs. All receptors derive from a human donor with Susac syndrome.

The J gene is TRBJ2-7, the V gene TRBV12-3 or TRBV12-4; TRBD1 or TRBD2 may be the D gene (7 bases each). V gave up 6 bases and J gave up 5 bases, with 23 bases separating them. The CDR3 length is 16 residues. The DNA of the CDR3 is TGTGCCAGCAGCCAAACCAGGGGGGGCCTAAGGAACGAGCAGTACTTC. Translated: CASSQTRGGLRNEQYF.

This clonotype was detected once. V usage is TRBV10-3 and J usage is TRBJ2-7; no firm D call. Trimming shortened V by 0 bases and J by 6 bases, and 15 bases separated the two germline ends. In germline, CDR1 is ENHRY, CDR2 SYGVKD. The CDR3 is 15 amino acids. This CDR3 reads CAISESKTLTGEQYF. The CDR3 bases are TGTGCCATCAGTGAGTCTAAGACCCTAACCGGCGAGCAGTACTTC.

The gene calls are TRBV29-1 and TRBJ2-7; D possibly matches TRBD1 or TRBD2 (5 bases each). Per the germline V gene, CDR1 is SQVTM and CDR2 is ANQGSEA. The CDR3 is 11 amino acids. Trimming removed 7 bases at V and 7 bases at J, with 14 bases between. The DNA for the CDR3 is TGCAGCGCCACCGGGGCTGGTGAGCAGTACTTC. This encodes CSATGAGEQYF.

This sequence joins TRBV20-1 and TRBJ2-7; TRBD2 is a possible D gene (6 bases). Trimming took off 2 bases at V and 4 bases at J, with 9 bases between the two ends. The length of the CDR3 is 12 residues. The germline V gene encodes CDR1 DFQATT and CDR2 SNEGSKA (reference sequence). The CDR3 region is CSARPGAYEQYV. In nucleotides, the CDR3 is TGCAGTGCTAGACCGGGAGCGTACGAGCAGTACGTC.

The genes are TRBV4-1 and TRBJ1-6; 9 bases fit TRBD1. This CDR3 has 14 amino acids. The V gene's germline CDR1 is MGHRA and CDR2 YSYEKL. After removal of 4 bases from V and 10 bases from J, the junction contained 5 bases not matched to a gene. The CDR3 sequence is CASSRDRVRSPLHF. For the CDR3, the DNA is TGCGCCAGCAGCCGGGACAGGGTCAGATCACCCCTCCACTTT.

This chain connects TRBV9 to TRBJ2-1; perhaps TRBD2 as D (6 bases). The CDR3 runs to 15 residues. The germline V and J ends were trimmed by 5 bases and 3 bases, with 15 bases remaining between them. Germline CDR1 reads SGDLS; CDR2 reads YYNGEE. In DNA, the CDR3 is TGTGCCAGCAGTGACGCCGGGAGCCTCTACAATGAGCAGTTCTTC. Translation: CASSDAGSLYNEQFF.

The genes are TRBV20-1 and TRBJ1-1, with D unresolved. Per germline, CDR1 DFQATT and CDR2 SNEGSKA (reference sequence). The CDR3 length is 8 residues. CDR3 sequence: CRRGEAFF. In DNA, the CDR3 is TGCAGGCGGGGTGAAGCTTTCTTT.

Comments on this clonotype: One end of the junction fails to match germline, which may point to a read error. The rearrangement uses TRBV5-1 and TRBJ2-1, with 7 bases that match TRBD1. The CDR3 runs to 17 residues. Germline lookup yields CDR1 SGHRS and CDR2 YFSETQ. The CDR3 bases are TGCGCCAGCAGCGGTGCTCGAGACAGGGCGGCCTACAATGAGCAGCTCTTC. It translates to CASSGARDRAAYNEQLF.

V and J are TRBV6-2 or TRBV6-3 and TRBJ2-7; TRBD2 aligns across 7 bases. V lost 5 bases and J lost 2; bases outside the gene matches: 12. This CDR3 contains 16 residues. CDR1 and CDR2 (germline): MNHEY, SVGEGT. CDR3 DNA sequence: TGTGCCAGCAGTCGCAGCGGGACGTGGCGACCCTACGAGCAGTACTTC. It yields the protein CASSRSGTWRPYEQYF.

The CDR3 DNA follows: TGTGCCAGCAGCATCCGGTGGACGGGTCCGAATCAGCCCCAGCATTTT. As protein: CASSIRWTGPNQPQHF. V gene TRBV9 combines with J gene TRBJ1-5; D unresolved. Germline lookup yields CDR1 SGDLS and CDR2 YYNGEE. Trimming shortened V by 4 bases and J by 4 bases, and 18 bases separated the two germline ends. The CDR3 runs 16 residues.

The CDR3 protein is CAEFGEVQPQHF. The DNA for the CDR3 is TGCGCCGAATTTGGAGAGGTTCAGCCCCAGCATTTT. V is TRBV5-1 and J is TRBJ1-5; D remains unclear. CDR1 is SGHRS and CDR2 is YFSETQ in the germline V gene. With 10 bases removed from V and 6 bases from J, the gap between germline ends came to 14 bases. The CDR3 is 12 residues long.

The J gene is TRBJ2-1, the V gene TRBV20-1; 7 bases align to TRBD1. From germline, CDR1 is DFQATT and CDR2 SNEGSKA (reference sequence). V was clipped by 3 bases and J by 0 bases; unmatched bases: 2. This CDR3 spans 14 amino acids. Here the CDR3 reads CSASDRDSYNEQFF. As DNA, the CDR3 is TGCAGTGCTAGCGACAGGGACTCCTACAATGAGCAGTTCTTC.

The CDR3 region has the DNA TGTGCCAGCAGCTCCTCGATAGACAATGAGCAGTTCTTC. This translates into CASSSSIDNEQFF. The rearrangement links TRBV7-2 to TRBJ2-1; unclear D gene. This CDR3 is built from 13 residues. The V gene's germline CDR1 is SGHTA and CDR2 FQGNSA. Deletions cut 4 bases from V and 5 bases from J, with 9 bases between.

The genes are TRBV29-1 and TRBJ2-1; 10 bases are shared with TRBD1. The CDR3 is 13 amino acids. Germline loops: CDR1 SQVTM, CDR2 ANQGSEA. Losses at the gene ends were 6 bases for V and 6 bases for J; bases not matched to a gene: 5. The CDR3 nucleotides are TGCAGCGTGGGACAGGGGTTGGTCAATGAGCAGTTCTTC. Translated: CSVGQGLVNEQFF.

The chain uses TRBV30 and TRBJ1-2; perhaps TRBD1 as D (5 bases). This CDR3 spans 13 amino acids. Trimming stripped 0 bases from V and 7 bases from J, with 12 bases between. Germline CDR1 is GTSNPN and CDR2 is SVGIG (reference sequence). The CDR3 here is CAWSVGARRGYTF. The CDR3 coding sequence is TGTGCCTGGAGTGTAGGGGCAAGGCGTGGCTACACCTTC. The full variable domain, in which reference TRBV30 and TRBJ1-2 provide the parts outside the CDR3, is SQTIHQWPATLVQPVGSPLSLECTVEGTSNPNLYWYRQAAGRGLQLLFYSVGIGQISSEVPQNLSASRPQDRQFILSSKKLLLSDSGFYLCAWSVGARRGYTFGSGTRLTVV.

The chain recombines TRBV29-1 with TRBJ2-2; D is unresolved. The ends were cut back, 0 bases at V and 7 bases at J, with 6 bases in the middle. Germline V lookup: CDR1 SQVTM, CDR2 ANQGSEA. This CDR3 is 12 amino acids long. CDR3 protein: CSVEEAGGELFF. The CDR3 DNA follows: TGCAGCGTTGAAGAGGCCGGCGGGGAGCTGTTTTTT.

This clonotype was seen a single time. The chain couples TRBV9 to TRBJ2-3, with a possible D match to TRBD1 (5 bases). V gave up 0 bases and J gave up 7 bases, with 15 bases separating them. This CDR3 region has 15 residues. CDR1 is SGDLS, CDR2 YYNGEE, per germline. The CDR3 DNA reads TGTGCCAGCAGCGTAGAAGGGGCGAACCGTAATACGCAGTATTTT. Its translation is CASSVEGANRNTQYF.

The gene calls are TRBV5-1 and TRBJ2-1; TRBD2 matches at 10 bases. The CDR3 is 16 residues long. Per germline, CDR1 SGHRS and CDR2 YFSETQ. The trim removed 0 bases at V and 2 bases at J, leaving 2 bases unmatched. CDR3 in amino acids: CASSLGSGGAYNEQFF. In DNA form, the CDR3 reads TGCGCCAGCAGCTTGGGCAGCGGGGGGGCCTACAATGAGCAGTTCTTC.

The chain recombines TRBV14 with TRBJ1-4, with a weak D call TRBD1 (6 bases). V was cut by 6 bases and J by 11 bases, with 22 bases left in between. Germline CDR1 SGHDN, CDR2 FVKESK. The CDR3 runs to 15 residues. As DNA, the CDR3 is TGTGCCAGCAGACGGACCGGGACATCAAAAGGGAAACTGTTTTTT. Encoded protein: CASRRTGTSKGKLFF. Full variable domain (outside the CDR3, taken from reference TRBV14 and TRBJ1-4): EAGVTQFPSHSVIEKGQTVTLRCDPISGHDNLYWYRRVMGKEIKFLLHFVKESKQDESGMPNNRFLAERTGGTYSTLKVQPAELEDSGVYFCASRRTGTSKGKLFFGSGTQLSVL.

V and J are TRBV20-1 and TRBJ2-5; 12 nucleotides line up with TRBD2. V shed 6 bases and J 3 bases; nucleotides not matched to a gene: 5. The CDR3 is made up of 14 amino acids. From germline, CDR1 is DFQATT and CDR2 SNEGSKA (reference sequence). This CDR3 is CSALWTSGKETQYF. DNA of the CDR3: TGCAGTGCGCTTTGGACTAGCGGGAAAGAGACCCAGTACTTC.